The entry below describes one T cell receptor (beta chain). Its matching antigen is unknown. The sample originates from a study of post-analysis software for immune sequencing data. Points from the study as a whole: Under the F measure, samples that were prepared in one batch clustered strongly together.

Libraries were made from TCR beta cDNA, and they carried unique molecular identifiers. Each CDR3 protein gets one entry after TCRdb re-called the PCR reads with MiXCR. The sample lists more than 500,000 distinct CDR3 sequences; around 34% were seen once. The material sequenced was blood. The receptor was derived from a girl aged 2-17 years with multiple sclerosis.

The CDR3 here is CASSPLAGWLEETQYF. Written as DNA, the CDR3 is TGTGCCAGCAGCCCCCTGGCAGGGTGGTTGGAGGAGACCCAGTACTTC. The chain carries TRBV7-9 and TRBJ2-7; TRBD1 might be the D (5 bases). The J call may be mistaken, given a closer DNA end match to TRBJ2-5. CDR1 and CDR2 from the germline V gene are SEHNR and FQNEAQ (reference sequence). The CDR3 runs to 16 residues.